This T cell receptor (beta chain) was observed in a study of CD8+ T cells in alopecia areata. Sequencing relied on a cDNA template that was reverse transcribed from extracted RNA. This table comes from immunoSEQ multiplex PCR, and its TCRdb copy is limited to in-frame clones, with some not included. The table has roughly 190,000 clones, 50% to 60% seen once. Sample treatment: oral pan-JAK inhibitor, 5-10 mg twice daily. Germline V gene data show CDR1 as SQVTM and CDR2 as ANQGSEA. The CDR3 sequence is 13 residues long. J gave up 5 bases and V 6 bases, and 8 bases lay outside the gene matches. The V and J genes are TRBV29-1 and TRBJ2-5; TRBD1 agrees at 8 bases. Sample: CD4+ T cells sorted from blood, taken at week 4, from a patient treated with tofacitinib. This receptor was obtained from a human donor with alopecia areata. This chain's CDR3 is CSVRRDRWETQYF. As DNA, the CDR3 is TGCAGCGTGAGACGGGACAGGTGGGAGACCCAGTACTTC.